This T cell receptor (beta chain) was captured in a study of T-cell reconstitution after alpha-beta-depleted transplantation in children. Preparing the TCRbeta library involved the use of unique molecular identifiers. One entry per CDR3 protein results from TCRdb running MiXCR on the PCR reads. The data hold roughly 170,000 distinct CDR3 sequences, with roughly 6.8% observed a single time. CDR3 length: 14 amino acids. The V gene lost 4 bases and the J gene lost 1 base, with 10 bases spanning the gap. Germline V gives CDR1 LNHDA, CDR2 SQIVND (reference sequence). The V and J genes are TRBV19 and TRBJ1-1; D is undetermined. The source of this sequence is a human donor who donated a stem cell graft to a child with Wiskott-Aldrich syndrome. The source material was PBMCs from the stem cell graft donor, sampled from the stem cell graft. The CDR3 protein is CASSKRTENTEAFF. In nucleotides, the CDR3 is TGTGCCAGTAGTAAAAGAACAGAGAACACTGAAGCTTTCTTT.